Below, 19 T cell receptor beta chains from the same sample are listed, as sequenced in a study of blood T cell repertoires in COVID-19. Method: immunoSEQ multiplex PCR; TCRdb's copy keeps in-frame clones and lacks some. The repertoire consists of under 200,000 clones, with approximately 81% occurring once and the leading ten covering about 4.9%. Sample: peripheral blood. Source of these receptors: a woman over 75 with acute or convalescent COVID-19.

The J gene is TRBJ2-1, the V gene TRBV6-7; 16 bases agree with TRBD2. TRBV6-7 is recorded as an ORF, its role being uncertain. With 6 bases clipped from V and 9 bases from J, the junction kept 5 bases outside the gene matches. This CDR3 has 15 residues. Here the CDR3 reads CASSPGLAGGGEQFF. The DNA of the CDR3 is TGTGCCAGCAGCCCGGGACTAGCGGGAGGGGGTGAGCAGTTCTTC.

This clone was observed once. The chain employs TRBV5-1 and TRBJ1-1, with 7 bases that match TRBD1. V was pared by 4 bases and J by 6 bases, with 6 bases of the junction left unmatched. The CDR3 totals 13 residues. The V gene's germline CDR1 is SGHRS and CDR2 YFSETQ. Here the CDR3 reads CASSTETGSEAFF. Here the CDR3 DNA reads TGCGCCAGCAGCACAGAGACAGGGTCTGAAGCTTTCTTT.

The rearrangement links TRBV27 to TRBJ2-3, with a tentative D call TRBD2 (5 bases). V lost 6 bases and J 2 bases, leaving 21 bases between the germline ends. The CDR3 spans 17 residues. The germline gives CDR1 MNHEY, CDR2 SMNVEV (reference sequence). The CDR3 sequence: CASSNPDRGAYTDTQYF. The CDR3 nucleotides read TGTGCCAGCAGCAATCCTGATCGGGGAGCATACACAGATACGCAGTATTTT.

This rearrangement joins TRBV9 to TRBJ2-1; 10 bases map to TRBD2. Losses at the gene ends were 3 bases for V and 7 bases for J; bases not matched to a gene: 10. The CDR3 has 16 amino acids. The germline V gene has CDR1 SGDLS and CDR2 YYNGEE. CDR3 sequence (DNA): TGTGCCAGCAGCGCTAGCGGGAGTCGGGTTCTTAATGAGCAGTTCTTC. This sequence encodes CASSASGSRVLNEQFF.

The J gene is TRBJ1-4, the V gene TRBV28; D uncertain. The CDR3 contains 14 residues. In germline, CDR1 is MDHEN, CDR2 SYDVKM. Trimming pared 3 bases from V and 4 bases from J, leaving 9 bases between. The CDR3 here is CASSLTGVNEKLFF. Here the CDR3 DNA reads TGTGCCAGCAGTTTGACGGGAGTTAATGAAAAACTGTTTTTT.

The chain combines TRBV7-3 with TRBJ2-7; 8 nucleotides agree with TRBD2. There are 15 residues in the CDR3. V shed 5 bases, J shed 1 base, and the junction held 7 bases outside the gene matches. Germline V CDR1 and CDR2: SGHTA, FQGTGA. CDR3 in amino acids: CASSVSGTSSYEQYF. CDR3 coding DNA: TGTGCCAGCAGCGTCTCCGGGACTAGTTCCTACGAGCAGTACTTC.

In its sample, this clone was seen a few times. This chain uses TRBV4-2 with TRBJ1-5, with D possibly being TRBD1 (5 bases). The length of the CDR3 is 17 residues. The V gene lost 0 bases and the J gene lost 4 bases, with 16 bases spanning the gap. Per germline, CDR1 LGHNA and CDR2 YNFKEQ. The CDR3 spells CASSQDRGVIGNQPQHF. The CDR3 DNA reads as TGTGCCAGCAGCCAAGATCGGGGGGTAATAGGGAATCAGCCCCAGCATTTT.

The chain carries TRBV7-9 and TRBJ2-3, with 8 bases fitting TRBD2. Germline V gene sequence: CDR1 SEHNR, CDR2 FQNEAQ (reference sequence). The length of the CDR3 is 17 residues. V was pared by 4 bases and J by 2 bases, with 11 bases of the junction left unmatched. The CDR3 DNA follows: TGTGCCAGCAGCTCACCGGGAGTAGCGGGGATCACAGATACGCAGTATTTT. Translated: CASSSPGVAGITDTQYF.

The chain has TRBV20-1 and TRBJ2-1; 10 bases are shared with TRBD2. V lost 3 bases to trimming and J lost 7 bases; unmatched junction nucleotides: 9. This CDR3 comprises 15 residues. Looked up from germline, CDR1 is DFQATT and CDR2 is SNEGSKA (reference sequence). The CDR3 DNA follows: TGCAGTGCTAGTAGTCCCCAGCGGGAGGGAAATGAGCAGTTCTTC. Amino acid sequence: CSASSPQREGNEQFF.

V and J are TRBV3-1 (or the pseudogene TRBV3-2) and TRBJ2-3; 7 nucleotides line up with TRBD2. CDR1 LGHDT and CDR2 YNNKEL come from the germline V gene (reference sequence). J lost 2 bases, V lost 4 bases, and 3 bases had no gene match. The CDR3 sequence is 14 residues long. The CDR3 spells CASSLSGTTDTQYF. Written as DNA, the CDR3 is TGTGCCAGCAGCCTAAGCGGGACCACAGATACGCAGTATTTT.

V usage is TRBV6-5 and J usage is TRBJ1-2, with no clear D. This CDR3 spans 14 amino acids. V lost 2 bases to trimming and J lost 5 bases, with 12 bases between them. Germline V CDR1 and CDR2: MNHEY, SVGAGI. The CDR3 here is CASSYGGLRYGYTF. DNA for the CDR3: TGTGCCAGCAGTTACGGAGGGCTTAGGTATGGCTACACCTTC.

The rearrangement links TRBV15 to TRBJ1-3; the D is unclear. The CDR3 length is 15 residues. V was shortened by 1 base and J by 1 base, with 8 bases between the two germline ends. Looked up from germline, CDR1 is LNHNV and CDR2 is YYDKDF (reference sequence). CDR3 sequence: CATSRVDNSGNTIYF. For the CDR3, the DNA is TGTGCCACCAGCAGAGTCGACAATTCTGGAAACACCATATATTTT.

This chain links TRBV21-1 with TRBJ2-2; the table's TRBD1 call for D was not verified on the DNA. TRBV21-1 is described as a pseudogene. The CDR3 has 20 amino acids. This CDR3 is CASSNSTRGQGSPNTGELFF. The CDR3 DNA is TGTGCCAGCAGCAACTCCACCCGAGGACAGGGAAGCCCGAACACCGGGGAGCTGTTTTTT.

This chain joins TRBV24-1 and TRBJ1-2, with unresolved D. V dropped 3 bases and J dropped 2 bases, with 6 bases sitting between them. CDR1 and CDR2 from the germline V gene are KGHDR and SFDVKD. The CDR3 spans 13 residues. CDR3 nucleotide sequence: TGTGCCACCAGTGATACCAGGAACTATGGCTACACCTTC. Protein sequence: CATSDTRNYGYTF.

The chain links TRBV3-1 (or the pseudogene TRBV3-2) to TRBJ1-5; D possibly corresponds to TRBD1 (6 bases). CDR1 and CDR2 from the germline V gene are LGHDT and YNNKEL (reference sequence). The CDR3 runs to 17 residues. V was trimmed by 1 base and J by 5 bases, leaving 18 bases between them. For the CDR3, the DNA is TGTGCCAGCAGCCAAGGCCCCCAGGGGCAAGGATATCAGCCCCAGCATTTT. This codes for CASSQGPQGQGYQPQHF.

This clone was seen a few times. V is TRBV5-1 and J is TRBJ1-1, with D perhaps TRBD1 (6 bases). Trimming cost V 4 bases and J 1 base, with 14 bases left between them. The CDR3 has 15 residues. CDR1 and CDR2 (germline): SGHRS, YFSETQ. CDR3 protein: CASSQTGLRNTEAFF. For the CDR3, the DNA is TGCGCCAGCAGCCAAACAGGGTTGAGGAACACTGAAGCTTTCTTT.

The CDR3 region has the DNA TGTGCCAGCAGCTTAGGGGGACTCGCGAACACCGGGGAGCTGTTTTTT. Translating it yields CASSLGGLANTGELFF. The V and J genes are TRBV7-9 and TRBJ2-2; maybe TRBD2 (6 bases). The V end lost 1 base, the J end lost 0 bases, and 9 bases lay between the germline ends. The CDR3 loop spans 16 amino acids. The germline V gene has CDR1 SEHNR and CDR2 FQNEAQ (reference sequence).

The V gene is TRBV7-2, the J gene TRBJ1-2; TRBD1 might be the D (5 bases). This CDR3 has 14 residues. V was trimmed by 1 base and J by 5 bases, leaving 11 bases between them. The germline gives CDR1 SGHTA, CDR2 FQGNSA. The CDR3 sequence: CASSLERGSYGYTF. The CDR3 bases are TGTGCCAGCAGCTTAGAGCGGGGGTCTTATGGCTACACCTTC.

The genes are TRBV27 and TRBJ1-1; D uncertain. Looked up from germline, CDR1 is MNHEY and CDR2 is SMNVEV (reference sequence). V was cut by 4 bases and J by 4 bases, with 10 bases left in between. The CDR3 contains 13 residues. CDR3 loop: CASSYPGSTEAFF. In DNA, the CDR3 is TGTGCCAGCAGTTATCCGGGGAGCACTGAAGCTTTCTTT.